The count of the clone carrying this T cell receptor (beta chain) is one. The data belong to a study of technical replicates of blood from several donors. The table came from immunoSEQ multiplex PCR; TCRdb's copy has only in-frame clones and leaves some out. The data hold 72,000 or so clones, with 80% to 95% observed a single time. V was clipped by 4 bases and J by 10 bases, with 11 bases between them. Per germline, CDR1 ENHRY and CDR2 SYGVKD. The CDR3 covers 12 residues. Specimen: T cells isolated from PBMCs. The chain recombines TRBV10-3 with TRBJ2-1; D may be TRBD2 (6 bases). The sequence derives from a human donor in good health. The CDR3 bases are TGTGCCATCAGTGGGGGCGGGACGGAGCAGTTCTTC. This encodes CAISGGGTEQFF.